The source of this T cell receptor (beta chain) is a study of T cell responses to AZD1222 COVID-19 vaccine. Study as a whole: Pooled together were second doses at about 4 or about 12 weeks.

Trimming at V came to 4 bases and at J to 3 bases, leaving 16 bases not matched to a gene. In germline, CDR1 is WSHSY, CDR2 SAAADI. The CDR3 is 19 amino acids. The method was immunoSEQ multiplex PCR; TCRdb's version includes in-frame clones alone and lacks a portion of them. The sample carries some 190,000 clones, around 94% recorded once. Study-wide points: Regions 160-218 and 743-854 dominated among vaccine-associated CD4 TCRs spanning spike. Baseline seropositives among AZD1222 recipients totaled only five or six. Researchers took repertoire samples only after the peak T cell response had come.

The count of this clone is one. Antigen unknown. The TCR sequence derives from an adult in good health. V usage is TRBV10-2 and J usage is TRBJ2-1; TRBD2 aligns across 9 bases. The material sequenced was peripheral blood, taken on day 0 of AZD1222 vaccination. CDR3 bases: TGCGCCAGCAGTGTTCCTTTGACTAGCGGTCGGGGCAACTACAATGAGCAGTTCTTC. Protein: CASSVPLTSGRGNYNEQFF.